The sequence of this TCR beta chain was determined in a study of blood T cell repertoires in COVID-19. This table comes from immunoSEQ multiplex PCR, and its TCRdb copy is limited to in-frame clones, with some not included. The sample carries 200,000 to 250,000 clones, around 89% recorded once. The source is a man in his thirties or forties who had been exposed to COVID-19. The specimen sequenced was PBMCs or T cells enriched from blood (not recorded which).

The CDR3 bases are TGCGCCAGCAGCCTCCGGGACAGGGGAATCGGGGAGCTGTTTTTT. Protein product: CASSLRDRGIGELFF. The rearrangement uses TRBV5-1 and TRBJ2-2, with 10 bases aligning to TRBD1. Germline V lookup: CDR1 SGHRS, CDR2 YFSETQ. With V trimmed by 4 bases and J by 7 bases, 7 bases remained unmatched. The CDR3 is made up of 15 amino acids.